A selection of T cell receptor beta chains follows, all from one sample in a study of blood T cell repertoires in COVID-19. The repertoire was sequenced with immunoSEQ multiplex PCR; TCRdb's copy has only in-frame clones and lacks some. The profile shows hundreds of thousands of clones, 75% to 90% of them singletons. The specimen was PBMCs or T cells enriched from blood (not recorded which). These receptors were obtained from a man aged 25-40 years who had recovered from COVID-19. Both conserved end residues are part of each CDR3.

>TRBV30
CAWSSRVETGELFF
>TRBV5-4
CASSLWTSGILTSGTDTQYF
>TRBV4-1
CASSPLPGFGYEQYF
>TRBV2
CASRKQPGGHTGELFF
>TRBV28
CASSAQGFRGMNTGELFF
>TRBV19
CASSILLAGAGELFF
>TRBV15
CATSSLRDSPLHF
>TRBV5-6
CASSAPGQHSFGYTF
>TRBV2
CASSEGAVSYEQYF
>TRBV27
CASSSLPGNEQFF
>TRBV10-2
CASSESWTSDNNEQFF